This T cell receptor beta chain was recovered during a study of blood T cell repertoires in COVID-19. Overall study context: The samples span acute and convalescent COVID-19 from the United States, Italy and Spain. In each case, the material was cDNA or gDNA derived from T cells, B-cell-depleted T cells, or PBMCs.

In the study's own analysis: Estimated nucleated cell counts came from reference gene primer amplification. The method was immunoSEQ multiplex PCR; TCRdb's version includes in-frame clones alone and lacks a portion of them. From that table come the V and J calls and clone size; the DNA was used to work out D and trimming. The table includes around 89,000 clones, approximately 75% detected once. The V gene lost 4 bases and the J gene lost 4 bases, with 11 bases spanning the gap. The CDR3 is 13 amino acids. Germline V gene data show CDR1 as SGHDT and CDR2 as YYEEEE. The V call is TRBV5-6, the J call TRBJ1-2; TRBD1 is a possible D gene (5 bases). The sequence derives from a woman of 80 years or more with acute or convalescent COVID-19. The specimen was peripheral blood. The chain's CDR3 is CASSESGAYGYTF. The CDR3 region has the DNA TGTGCCAGCAGCGAGAGCGGGGCCTATGGCTACACCTTC. Filled out from reference TRBV5-6 and TRBJ1-2, the complete variable domain reads DAGVTQSPTHLIKTRGQQVTLRCSPKSGHDTVSWYQQALGQGPQFIFQYYEEEERQRGNFPDRFSGHQFPNYSSELNVNALLLGDSALYLCASSESGAYGYTFGSGTRLTVV.